The source of this TCR beta chain is a study of monozygotic twins with inflammatory bowel disease. Study conclusions and caveats: Lower sharing of clonotypes with other individuals was seen in IBD patients than in healthy twins. This was most marked in patients showing signs of disease activity.

Donors each gave 2 to 2.5 ml of blood. Note on this clonotype: Its antigen is as yet unknown.

With the 5' RACE reads reprocessed, TCRdb shows one record per CDR3 protein and no DNA. In all, the sample yields about 380,000 distinct CDR3 sequences. CDR1 is SGHRS, CDR2 YFSETQ, per germline. The CDR3 consists of 12 residues. The rearrangement links TRBV5-1 to TRBJ2-1; TCRdb's D call of TRBD2 is untestable without DNA. The sample taken for sequencing was blood. The sequence was collected from a human donor with ulcerative colitis or Crohn's disease, or a healthy co-twin of an affected twin (not recorded which). The CDR3 loop reads CASSRRGNEQFF.